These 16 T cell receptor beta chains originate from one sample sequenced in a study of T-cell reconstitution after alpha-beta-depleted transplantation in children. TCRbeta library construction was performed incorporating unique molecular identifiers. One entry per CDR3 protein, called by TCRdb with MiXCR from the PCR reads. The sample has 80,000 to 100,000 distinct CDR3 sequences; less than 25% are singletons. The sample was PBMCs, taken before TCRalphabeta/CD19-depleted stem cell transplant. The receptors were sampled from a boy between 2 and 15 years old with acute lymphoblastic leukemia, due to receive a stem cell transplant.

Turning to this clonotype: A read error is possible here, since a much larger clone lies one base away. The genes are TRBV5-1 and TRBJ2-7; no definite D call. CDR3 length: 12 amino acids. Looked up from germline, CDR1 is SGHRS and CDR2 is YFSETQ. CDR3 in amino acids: CASSFLGYEPYF. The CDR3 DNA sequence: TGCGCCAGCAGCTTTCTGGGGTACGAGCCGTACTTC.

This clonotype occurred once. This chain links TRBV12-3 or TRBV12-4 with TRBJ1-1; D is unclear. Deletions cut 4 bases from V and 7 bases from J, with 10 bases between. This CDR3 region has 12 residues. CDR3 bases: TGTGCCAGCAGTTCCCGAACCTTTGAAGCTTTCTTT. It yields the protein CASSSRTFEAFF.

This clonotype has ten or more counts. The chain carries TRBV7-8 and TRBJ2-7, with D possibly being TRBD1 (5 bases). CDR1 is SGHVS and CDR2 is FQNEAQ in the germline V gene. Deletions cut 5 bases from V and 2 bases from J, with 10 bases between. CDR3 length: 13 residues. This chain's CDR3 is CASSQTVTYEQYF. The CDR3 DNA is TGTGCCAGCAGCCAGACAGTCACCTACGAGCAGTACTTC.

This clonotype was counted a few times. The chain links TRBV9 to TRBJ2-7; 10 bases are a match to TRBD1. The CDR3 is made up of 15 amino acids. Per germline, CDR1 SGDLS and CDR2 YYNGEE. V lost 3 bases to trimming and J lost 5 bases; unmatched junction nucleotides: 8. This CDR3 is CASSEHGTGVDEQYF. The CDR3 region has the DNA TGTGCCAGCAGCGAACACGGGACAGGGGTTGACGAGCAGTACTTC.

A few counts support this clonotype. The CDR3 region is CASSFGQVSYEQYF. The CDR3 DNA reads TGTGCCAGCAGTTTCGGACAGGTCTCCTACGAGCAGTACTTC. The V call is TRBV28, the J call TRBJ2-7; 7 bases fit TRBD1. This CDR3 is 14 amino acids long. Germline CDR1 is MDHEN and CDR2 is SYDVKM. Losses at the gene ends were 3 bases for V and 0 bases for J; bases not matched to a gene: 2.

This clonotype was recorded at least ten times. CDR3 sequence (DNA): TGCAGCGTGAACACCGGGGGTCCCTACGAGCAGTACTTC. Protein product: CSVNTGGPYEQYF. This rearrangement joins TRBV29-1 to TRBJ2-7; a weak D match, TRBD2 (6 bases). Germline V CDR1 and CDR2: SQVTM, ANQGSEA. V lost 6 bases and J 2 bases, leaving 14 bases between the germline ends. This CDR3 has 13 residues.

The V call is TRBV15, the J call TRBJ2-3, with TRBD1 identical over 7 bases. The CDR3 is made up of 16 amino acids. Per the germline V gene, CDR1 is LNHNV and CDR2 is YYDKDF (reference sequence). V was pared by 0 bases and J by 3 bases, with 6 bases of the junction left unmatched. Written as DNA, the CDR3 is TGTGCCACCAGCAGAGATCGTACAGGGGCAACAGATACGCAGTATTTT. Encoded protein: CATSRDRTGATDTQYF.

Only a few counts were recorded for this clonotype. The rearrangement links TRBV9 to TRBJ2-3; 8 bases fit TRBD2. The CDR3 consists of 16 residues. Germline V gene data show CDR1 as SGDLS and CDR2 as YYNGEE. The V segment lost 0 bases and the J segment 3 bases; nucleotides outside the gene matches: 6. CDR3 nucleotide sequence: TGTGCCAGCAGCGTAGCGAGACTAGCGTCTACAGATACGCAGTATTTT. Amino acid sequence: CASSVARLASTDTQYF.

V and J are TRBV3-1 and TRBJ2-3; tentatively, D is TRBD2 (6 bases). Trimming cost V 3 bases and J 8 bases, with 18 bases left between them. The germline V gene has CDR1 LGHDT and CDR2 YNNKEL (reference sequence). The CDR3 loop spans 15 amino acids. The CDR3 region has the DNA TGTGCCAGCAGCCACAGCGGAGGGGCCCAGGGTACGCAGTATTTT. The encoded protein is CASSHSGGAQGTQYF.

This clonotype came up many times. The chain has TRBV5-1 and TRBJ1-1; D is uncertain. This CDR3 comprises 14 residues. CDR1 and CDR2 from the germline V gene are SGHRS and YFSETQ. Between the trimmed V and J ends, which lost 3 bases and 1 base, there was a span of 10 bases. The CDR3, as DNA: TGCGCCAGCAGCTGGAGGGAGGCGAACACTGAAGCTTTCTTT. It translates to CASSWREANTEAFF.

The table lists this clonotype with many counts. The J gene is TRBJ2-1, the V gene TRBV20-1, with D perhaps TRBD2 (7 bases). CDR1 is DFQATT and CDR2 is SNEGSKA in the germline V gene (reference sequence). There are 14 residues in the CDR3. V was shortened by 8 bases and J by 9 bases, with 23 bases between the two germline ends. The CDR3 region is CSHRGALRLGEQFF. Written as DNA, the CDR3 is TGCAGTCATCGGGGGGCTCTCCGGTTGGGTGAGCAGTTCTTC.

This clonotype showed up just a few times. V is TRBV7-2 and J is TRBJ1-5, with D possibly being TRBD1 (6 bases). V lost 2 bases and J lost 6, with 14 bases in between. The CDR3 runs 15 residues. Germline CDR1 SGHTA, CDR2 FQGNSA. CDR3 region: CASSLRGTGIQPQHF. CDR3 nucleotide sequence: TGTGCCAGCAGCTTAAGGGGAACAGGGATTCAGCCCCAGCATTTT. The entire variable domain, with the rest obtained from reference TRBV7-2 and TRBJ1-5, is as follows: GAGVSQSPSNKVTEKGKDVELRCDPISGHTALYWYRQSLGQGLEFLIYFQGNSAPDKSGLPSDRFSAERTGGSVSTLTIQRTQQEDSAVYLCASSLRGTGIQPQHFGDGTRLSIL.

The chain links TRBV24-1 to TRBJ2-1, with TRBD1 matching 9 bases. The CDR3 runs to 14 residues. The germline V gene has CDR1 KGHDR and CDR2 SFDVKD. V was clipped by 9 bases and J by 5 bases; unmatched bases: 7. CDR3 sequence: CATEGQGPNNEQFF. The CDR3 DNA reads TGTGCCACCGAGGGACAGGGACCAAACAATGAGCAGTTCTTC.

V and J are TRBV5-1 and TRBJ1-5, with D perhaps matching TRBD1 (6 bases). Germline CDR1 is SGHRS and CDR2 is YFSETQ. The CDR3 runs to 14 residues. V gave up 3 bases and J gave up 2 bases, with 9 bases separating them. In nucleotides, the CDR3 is TGCGCCAGCAGCTCCTCAGGGGGCAATCAGCCCCAGCATTTT. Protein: CASSSSGGNQPQHF.

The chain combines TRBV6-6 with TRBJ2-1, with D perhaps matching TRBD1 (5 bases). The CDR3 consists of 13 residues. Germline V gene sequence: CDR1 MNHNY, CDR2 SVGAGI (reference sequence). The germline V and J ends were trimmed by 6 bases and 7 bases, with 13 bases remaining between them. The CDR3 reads CASRGQLRNEQFF. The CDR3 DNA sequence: TGTGCCAGCAGGGGGCAACTACGGAATGAGCAGTTCTTC.

This CDR3 is CASSTGYGYTF. CDR3 DNA sequence: TGTGCCAGCAGTACAGGCTATGGCTACACCTTC. This chain uses TRBV7-9 with TRBJ1-2; perhaps TRBD1 as D (5 bases). The germline CDR1 and CDR2 sequences are SEHNR and FQNEAQ (reference sequence). CDR3 size: 11 residues. V dropped 6 bases and J dropped 4 bases, with 6 bases sitting between them.